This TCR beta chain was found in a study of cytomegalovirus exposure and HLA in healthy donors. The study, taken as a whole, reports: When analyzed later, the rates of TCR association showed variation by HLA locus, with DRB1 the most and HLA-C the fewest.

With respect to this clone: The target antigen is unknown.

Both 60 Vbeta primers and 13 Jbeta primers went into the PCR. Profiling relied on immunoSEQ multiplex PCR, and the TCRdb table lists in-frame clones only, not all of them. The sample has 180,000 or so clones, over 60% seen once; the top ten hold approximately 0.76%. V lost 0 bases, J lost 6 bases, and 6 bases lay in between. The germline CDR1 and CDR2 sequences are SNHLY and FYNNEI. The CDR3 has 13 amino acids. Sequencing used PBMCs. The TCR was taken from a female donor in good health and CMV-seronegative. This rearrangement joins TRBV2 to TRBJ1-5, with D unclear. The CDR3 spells CASSEARVQPQHF. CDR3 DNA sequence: TGTGCCAGCAGTGAAGCGAGGGTTCAGCCCCAGCATTTT.